The T cell receptor beta chain under discussion was sequenced for a study of blood T cell repertoires in COVID-19. Across the whole study: The United States, Italy and Spain were the sources of the acute and convalescent COVID-19 samples.

Here immunoSEQ multiplex PCR was the method, and the copy in TCRdb shows in-frame clones only, minus some. The table includes about 140,000 clones, roughly 90% detected once. Sequenced input: peripheral blood. The receptor was isolated from a man aged 65 to 85 with acute or convalescent COVID-19.

CDR3 nucleotide sequence: TGTGCCAGCAGCTTTGAGGGGGGGGAGGGAGGGGTGGCGGAAGACATTCAGTACTTC. Amino acids: CASSFEGGEGGVAEDIQYF. The rearrangement joins TRBV12-1 to TRBJ2-4; the D call in the table, TRBD2, was not verified against the DNA. TRBV12-1 is labeled a pseudogene. CDR3 length equals 19 residues.